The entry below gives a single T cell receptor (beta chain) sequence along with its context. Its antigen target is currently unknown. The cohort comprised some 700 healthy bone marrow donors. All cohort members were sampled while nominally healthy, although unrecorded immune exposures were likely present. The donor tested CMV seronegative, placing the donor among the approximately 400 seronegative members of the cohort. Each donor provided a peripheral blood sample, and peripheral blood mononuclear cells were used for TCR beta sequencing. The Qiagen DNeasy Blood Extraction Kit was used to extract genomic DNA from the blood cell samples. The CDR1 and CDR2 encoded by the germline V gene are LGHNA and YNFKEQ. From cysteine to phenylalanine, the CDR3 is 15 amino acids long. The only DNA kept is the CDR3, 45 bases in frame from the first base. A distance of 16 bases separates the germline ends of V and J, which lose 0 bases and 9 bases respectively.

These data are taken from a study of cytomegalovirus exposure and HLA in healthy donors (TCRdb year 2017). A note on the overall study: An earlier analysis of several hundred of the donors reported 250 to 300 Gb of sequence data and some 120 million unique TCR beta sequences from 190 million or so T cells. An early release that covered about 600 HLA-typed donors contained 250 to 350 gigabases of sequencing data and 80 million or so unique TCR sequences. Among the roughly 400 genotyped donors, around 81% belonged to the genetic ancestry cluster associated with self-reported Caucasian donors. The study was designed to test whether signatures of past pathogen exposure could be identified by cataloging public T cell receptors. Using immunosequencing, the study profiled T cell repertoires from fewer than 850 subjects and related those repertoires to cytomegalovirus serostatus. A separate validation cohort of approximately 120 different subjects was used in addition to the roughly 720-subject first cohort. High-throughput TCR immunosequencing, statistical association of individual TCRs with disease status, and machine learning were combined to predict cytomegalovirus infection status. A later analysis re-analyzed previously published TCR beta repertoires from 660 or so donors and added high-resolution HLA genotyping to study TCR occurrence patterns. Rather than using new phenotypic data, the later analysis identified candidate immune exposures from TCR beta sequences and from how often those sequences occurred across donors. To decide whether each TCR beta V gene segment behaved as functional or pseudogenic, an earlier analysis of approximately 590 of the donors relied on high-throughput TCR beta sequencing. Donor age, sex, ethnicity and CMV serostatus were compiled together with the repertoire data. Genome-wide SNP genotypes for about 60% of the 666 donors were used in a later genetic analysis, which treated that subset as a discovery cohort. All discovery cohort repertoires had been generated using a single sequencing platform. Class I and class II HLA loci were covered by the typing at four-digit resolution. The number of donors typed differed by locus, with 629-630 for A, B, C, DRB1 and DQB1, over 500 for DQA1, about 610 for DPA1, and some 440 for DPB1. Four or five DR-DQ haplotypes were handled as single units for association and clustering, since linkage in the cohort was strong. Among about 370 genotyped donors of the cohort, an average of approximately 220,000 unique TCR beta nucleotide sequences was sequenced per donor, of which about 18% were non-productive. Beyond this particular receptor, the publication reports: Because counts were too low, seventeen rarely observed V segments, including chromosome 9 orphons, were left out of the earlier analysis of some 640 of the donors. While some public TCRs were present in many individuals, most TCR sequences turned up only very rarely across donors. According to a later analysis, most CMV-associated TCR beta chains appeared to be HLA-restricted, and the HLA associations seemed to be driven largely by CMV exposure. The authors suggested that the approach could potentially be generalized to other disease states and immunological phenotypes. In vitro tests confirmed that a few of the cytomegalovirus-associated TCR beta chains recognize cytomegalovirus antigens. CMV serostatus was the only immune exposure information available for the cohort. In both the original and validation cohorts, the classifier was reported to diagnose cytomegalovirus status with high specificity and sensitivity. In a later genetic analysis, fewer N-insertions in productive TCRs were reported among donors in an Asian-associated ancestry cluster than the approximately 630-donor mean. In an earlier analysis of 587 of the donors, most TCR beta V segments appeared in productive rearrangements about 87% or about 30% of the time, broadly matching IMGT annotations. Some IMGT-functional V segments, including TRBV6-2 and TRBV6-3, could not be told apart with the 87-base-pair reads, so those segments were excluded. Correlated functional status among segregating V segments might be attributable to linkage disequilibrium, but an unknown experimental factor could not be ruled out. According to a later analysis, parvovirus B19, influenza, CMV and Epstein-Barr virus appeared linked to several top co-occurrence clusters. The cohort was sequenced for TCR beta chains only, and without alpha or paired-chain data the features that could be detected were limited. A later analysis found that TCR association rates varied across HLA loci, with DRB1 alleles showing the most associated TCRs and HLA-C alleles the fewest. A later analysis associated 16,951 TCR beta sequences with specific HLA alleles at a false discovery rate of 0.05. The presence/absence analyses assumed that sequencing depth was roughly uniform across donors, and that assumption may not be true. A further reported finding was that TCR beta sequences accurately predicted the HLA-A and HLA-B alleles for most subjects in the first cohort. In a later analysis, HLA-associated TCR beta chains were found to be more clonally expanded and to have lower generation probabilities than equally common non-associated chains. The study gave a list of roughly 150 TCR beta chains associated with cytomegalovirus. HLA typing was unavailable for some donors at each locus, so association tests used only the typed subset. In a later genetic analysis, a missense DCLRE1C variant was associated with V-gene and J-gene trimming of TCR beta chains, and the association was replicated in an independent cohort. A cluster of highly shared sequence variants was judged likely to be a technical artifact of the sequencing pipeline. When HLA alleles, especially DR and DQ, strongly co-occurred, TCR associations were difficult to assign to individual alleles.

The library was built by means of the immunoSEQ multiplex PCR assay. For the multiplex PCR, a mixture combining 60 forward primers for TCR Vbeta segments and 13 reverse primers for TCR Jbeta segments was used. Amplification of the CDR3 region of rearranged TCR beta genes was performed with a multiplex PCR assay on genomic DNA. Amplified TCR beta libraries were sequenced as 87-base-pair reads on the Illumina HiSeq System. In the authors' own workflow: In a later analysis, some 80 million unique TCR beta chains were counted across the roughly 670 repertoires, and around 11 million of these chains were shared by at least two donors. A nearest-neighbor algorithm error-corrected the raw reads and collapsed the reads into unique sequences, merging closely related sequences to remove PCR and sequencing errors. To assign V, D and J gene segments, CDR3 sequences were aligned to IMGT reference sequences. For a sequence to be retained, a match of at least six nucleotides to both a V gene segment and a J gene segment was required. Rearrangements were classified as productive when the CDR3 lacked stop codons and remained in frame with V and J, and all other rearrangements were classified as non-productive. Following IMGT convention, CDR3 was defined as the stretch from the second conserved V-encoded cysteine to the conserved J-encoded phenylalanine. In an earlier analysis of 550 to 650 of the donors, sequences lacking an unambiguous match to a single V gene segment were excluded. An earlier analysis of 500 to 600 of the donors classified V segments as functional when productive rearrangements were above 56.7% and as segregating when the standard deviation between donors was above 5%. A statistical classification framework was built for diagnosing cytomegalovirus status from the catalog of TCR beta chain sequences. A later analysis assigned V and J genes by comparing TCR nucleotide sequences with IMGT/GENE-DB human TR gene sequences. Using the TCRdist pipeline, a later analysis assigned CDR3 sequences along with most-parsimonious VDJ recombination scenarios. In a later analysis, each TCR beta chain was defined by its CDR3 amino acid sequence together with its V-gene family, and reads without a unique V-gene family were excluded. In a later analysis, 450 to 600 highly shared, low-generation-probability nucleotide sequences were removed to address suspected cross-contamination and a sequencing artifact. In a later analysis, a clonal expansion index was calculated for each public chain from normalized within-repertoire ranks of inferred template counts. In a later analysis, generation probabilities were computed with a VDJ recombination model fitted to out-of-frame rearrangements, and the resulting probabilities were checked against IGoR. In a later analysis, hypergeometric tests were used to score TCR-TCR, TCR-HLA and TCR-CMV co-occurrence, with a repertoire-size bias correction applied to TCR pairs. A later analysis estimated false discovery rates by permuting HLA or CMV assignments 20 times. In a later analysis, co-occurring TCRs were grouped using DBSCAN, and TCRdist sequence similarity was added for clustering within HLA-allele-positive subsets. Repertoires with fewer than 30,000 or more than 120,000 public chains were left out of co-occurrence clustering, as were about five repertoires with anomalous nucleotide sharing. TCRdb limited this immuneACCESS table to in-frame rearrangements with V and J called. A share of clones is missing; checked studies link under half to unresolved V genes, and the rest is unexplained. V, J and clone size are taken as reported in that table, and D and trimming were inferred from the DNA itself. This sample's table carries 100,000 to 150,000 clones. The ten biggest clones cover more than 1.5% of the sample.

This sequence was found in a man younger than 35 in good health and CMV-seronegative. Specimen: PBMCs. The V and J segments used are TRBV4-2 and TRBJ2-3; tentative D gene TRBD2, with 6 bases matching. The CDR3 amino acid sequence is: CASSQDRDFFKTQYF. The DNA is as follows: TGTGCCAGCAGCCAAGACCGGGACTTTTTCAAAACGCAGTATTTT.